Detailed here is one T cell receptor beta chain. Full-length variable regions came from constant-region reverse primers plus semi-nested Nested Universal Primer A PCR. Each CDR3 protein is one row after TCRdb ran MiXCR on the 5' RACE reads. The table records tens of thousands of distinct CDR3 sequences, 15% to 20% of them present only once. The sequenced sample consisted of naive CD4+ T cells sorted from blood. Subset in this sample: naive CD4+ T cells, CD4+CD45RA+CD25-. This TCR derives from a female donor with breast cancer.

CDR3 amino acids: CASSLDLGIEELFF. The CDR3 coding sequence is TGCGCCAGCAGCTTGGATCTGGGGATCGAGGAGCTGTTTTTT. The chain is built from TRBV5-1 and TRBJ2-2; D uncertain. V was cut by 0 bases and J by 10 bases, with 13 bases left in between. Germline V CDR1 and CDR2: SGHRS, YFSETQ. This CDR3 spans 14 amino acids.